This T cell receptor beta chain was sequenced in a study of cytomegalovirus exposure and HLA in healthy donors. General observations from the study: There were some public TCRs occurring in many donors, but most TCR sequences were rare. As confirmed in vitro, a few CMV-associated chains were specific for CMV antigens. Reportedly, cytomegalovirus status was diagnosed with high sensitivity and specificity.

With regard to this clone: Its antigen is undetermined.

The donors were members of the validation cohort, which comprised 90 to 150 subjects and was separate from the first cohort of several hundred subjects. V lost 10 bases to trimming and J lost 3 bases; unmatched junction nucleotides: 19. In germline, CDR1 is SNHLY, CDR2 FYNNEI. This CDR3 region has 17 residues. Produced via immunoSEQ multiplex PCR; TCRdb's table is partial and in-frame only. This repertoire shows about 73,000 clones, around 90% found once; its top ten account for 3% to 4%. Material: PBMCs. This sequence joins TRBV2 and TRBJ2-7; 9 nucleotides line up with TRBD2. The source is a woman younger than 35 in good health and CMV-seropositive. CDR3 bases: TGTGCCACCTACTCGGCGCCCGAACTAGCGGGTGGCTACGAGCAGTACTTC. This codes for CATYSAPELAGGYEQYF.